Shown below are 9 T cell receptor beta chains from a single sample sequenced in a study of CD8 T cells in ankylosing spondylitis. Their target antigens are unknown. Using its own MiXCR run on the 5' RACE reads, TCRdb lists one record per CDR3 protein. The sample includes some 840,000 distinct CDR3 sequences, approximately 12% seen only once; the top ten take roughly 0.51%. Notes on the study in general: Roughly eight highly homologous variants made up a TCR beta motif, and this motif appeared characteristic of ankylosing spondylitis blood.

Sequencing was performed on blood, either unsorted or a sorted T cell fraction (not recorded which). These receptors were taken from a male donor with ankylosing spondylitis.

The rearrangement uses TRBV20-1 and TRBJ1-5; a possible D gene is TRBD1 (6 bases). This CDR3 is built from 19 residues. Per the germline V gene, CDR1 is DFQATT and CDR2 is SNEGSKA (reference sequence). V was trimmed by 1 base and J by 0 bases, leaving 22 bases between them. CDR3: CSARGWTDRILSSNQPQHF. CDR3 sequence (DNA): TGCAGTGCTAGAGGATGGACAGACCGAATTCTGAGTAGCAATCAGCCCCAGCATTTT.

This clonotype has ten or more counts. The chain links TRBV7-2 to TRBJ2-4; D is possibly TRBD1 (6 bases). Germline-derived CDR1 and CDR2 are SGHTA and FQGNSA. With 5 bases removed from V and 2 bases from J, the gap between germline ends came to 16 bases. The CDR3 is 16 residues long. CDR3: CASSADSSRTKNIQYF. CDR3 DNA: TGTGCCAGCAGCGCGGACAGTTCAAGGACCAAAAACATTCAGTACTTC.

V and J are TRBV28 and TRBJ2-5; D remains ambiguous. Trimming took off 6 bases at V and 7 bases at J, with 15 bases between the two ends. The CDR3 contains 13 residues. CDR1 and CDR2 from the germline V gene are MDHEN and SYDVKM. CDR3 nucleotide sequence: TGTGCCAGCAGCCCTCCCGCCCCCGGGACCCAGTACTTC. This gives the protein CASSPPAPGTQYF.

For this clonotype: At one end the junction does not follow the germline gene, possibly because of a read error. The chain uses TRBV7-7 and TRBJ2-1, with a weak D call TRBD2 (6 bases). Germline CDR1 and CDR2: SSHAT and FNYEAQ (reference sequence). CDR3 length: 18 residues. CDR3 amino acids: CASSLVEPGLGSYNEQFF. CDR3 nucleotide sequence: TGTGCTAGCAGCTTAGTAGAGCCGGGACTCGGCTCCTACAATGAGCAGTTCTTC.

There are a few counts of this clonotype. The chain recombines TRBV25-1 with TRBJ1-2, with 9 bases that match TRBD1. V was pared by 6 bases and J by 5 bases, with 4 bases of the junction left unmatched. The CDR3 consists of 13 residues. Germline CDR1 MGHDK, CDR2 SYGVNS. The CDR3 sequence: CASSRTGEYGYTF. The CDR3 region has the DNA TGTGCCAGCAGCCGGACAGGGGAGTATGGCTACACCTTC.

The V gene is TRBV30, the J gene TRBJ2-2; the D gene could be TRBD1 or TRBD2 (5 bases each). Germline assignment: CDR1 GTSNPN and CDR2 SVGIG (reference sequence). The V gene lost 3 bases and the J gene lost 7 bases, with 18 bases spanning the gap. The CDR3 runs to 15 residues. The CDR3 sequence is CAWRPPGLAGGELFF. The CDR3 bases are TGTGCCTGGAGACCCCCAGGGCTCGCGGGCGGGGAGCTGTTTTTT.

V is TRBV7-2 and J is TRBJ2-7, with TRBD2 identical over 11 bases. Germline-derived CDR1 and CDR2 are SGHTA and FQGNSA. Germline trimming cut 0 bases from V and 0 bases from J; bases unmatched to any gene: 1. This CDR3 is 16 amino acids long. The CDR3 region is CASSLATSGSSYEQYF. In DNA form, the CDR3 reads TGTGCCAGCAGCTTAGCTACTAGCGGGAGCTCCTACGAGCAGTACTTC.

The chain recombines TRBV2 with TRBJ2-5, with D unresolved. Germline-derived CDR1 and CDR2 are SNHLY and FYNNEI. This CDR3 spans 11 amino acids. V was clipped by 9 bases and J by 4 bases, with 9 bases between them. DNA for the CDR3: TGTGCCAGGGTCAAGGGAGAGACCCAGTACTTC. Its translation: CARVKGETQYF. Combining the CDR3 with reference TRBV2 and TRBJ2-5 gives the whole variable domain EPEVTQTPSHQVTQMGQEVILRCVPISNHLYFYWYRQILGQKVEFLVSFYNNEISEKSEIFDDQFSVERPDGSNFTLKIRSTKLEDSAMYFCARVKGETQYFGPGTRLLVL.

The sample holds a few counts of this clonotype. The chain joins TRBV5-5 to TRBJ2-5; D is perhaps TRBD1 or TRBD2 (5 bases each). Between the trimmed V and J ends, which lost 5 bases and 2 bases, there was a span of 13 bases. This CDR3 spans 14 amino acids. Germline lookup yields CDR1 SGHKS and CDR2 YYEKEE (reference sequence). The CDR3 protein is CASSPGPIQETQYF. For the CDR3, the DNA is TGTGCCAGCAGTCCGGGACCCATACAAGAGACCCAGTACTTC.